This entry describes one T cell receptor beta chain. This entry belongs to a study of blood T cell repertoires in COVID-19. Study summary: The origin of the acute and convalescent COVID-19 samples was the United States, Italy and Spain.

TCRdb's copy holds only in-frame clones and misses some; the assay was immunoSEQ multiplex PCR. The sample lists about 220,000 clones, about 80% seen once, with around 3% in the top ten. This CDR3 region has 15 residues. Germline V gives CDR1 PRHDT, CDR2 FYEKMQ (reference sequence). V was trimmed by 5 bases and J by 5 bases, leaving 19 bases between them. The specimen sequenced was peripheral blood. This sequence was found in a woman in her twenties or thirties who had recovered from COVID-19. J is TRBJ2-7 and V is TRBV13; TRBD2 might be the D (6 bases). This CDR3 reads CASSPRAAGRNEQYF. CDR3 in DNA: TGTGCCAGCAGCCCCAGAGCGGCAGGGAGGAACGAGCAGTACTTC.